This T cell receptor beta chain was recovered during a study of blood T cell repertoires in COVID-19. This clone has a single count. Trimming took 5 bases from V and 9 from J; bases not matched to a gene: 14. This CDR3 spans 16 amino acids. Clones were read by immunoSEQ multiplex PCR, and TCRdb kept only the in-frame ones, dropping some. Of 200,000 to 300,000 clones listed, more than 70% were seen once; the top ten hold about 1.2%. The source is a woman in her thirties or forties with acute COVID-19. The chain combines TRBV6-7 with TRBJ1-5, with 9 positions matching TRBD1. TRBV6-7 falls under the ORF class, with uncertain function. Material: PBMCs or T cells enriched from blood (not recorded which). This chain's CDR3 is CASSRPGQGPGGPQHF. Here the CDR3 DNA reads TGTGCCAGCAGTCGACCGGGACAGGGCCCTGGGGGGCCCCAGCATTTT.